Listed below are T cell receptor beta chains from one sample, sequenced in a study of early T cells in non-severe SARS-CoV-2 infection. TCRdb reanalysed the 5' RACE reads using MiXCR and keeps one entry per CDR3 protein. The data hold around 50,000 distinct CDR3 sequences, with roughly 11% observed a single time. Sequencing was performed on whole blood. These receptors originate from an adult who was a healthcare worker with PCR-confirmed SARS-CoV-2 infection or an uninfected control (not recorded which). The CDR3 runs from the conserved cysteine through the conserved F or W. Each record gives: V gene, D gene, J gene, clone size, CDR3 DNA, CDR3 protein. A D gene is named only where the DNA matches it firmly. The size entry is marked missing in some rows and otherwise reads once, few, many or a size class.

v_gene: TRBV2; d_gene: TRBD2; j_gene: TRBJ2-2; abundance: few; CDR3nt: TGTGCCAGCAGTGGAGCGGGGTTGGACCCAAACACCGGGGAGCTGTTTTTT; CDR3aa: CASSGAGLDPNTGELFF
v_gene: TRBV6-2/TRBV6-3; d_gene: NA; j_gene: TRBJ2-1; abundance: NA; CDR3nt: TGTGCCAGCAGAGACAATGAGCAGTTCTTC; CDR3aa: CASRDNEQFF
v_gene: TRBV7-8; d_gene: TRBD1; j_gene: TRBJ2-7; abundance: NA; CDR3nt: TGTGCCAGCAGCCCAGGACAGGAAGTCCCCTACGAGCAGTACTTC; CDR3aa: CASSPGQEVPYEQYF
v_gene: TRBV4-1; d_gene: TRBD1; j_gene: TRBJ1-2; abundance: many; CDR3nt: TGCGCCAGCAGCCAAGAACGACAGGGGAACAGCTACACCTTC; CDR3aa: CASSQERQGNSYTF
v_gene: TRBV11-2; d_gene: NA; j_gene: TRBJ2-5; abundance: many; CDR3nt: TGTGCCAGCAGCTTAATGTGGGGCCAAGAGACCCAGTACTTC; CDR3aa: CASSLMWGQETQYF
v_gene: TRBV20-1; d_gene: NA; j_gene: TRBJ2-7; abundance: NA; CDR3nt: TGCAGTGCTGGTCGACTCTCCTACGAGCAGTACTTC; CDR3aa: CSAGRLSYEQYF
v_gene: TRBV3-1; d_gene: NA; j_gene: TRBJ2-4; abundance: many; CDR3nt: TGTGCCAGCAGCCAAGGACAGCTAGCCAAAAACATTCAGTACTTC; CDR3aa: CASSQGQLAKNIQYF
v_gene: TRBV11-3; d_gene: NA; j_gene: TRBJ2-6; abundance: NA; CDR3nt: TGTGCCAGCAGCCCACGTAGGGGGGAATCCTCTGGGGCCAACGTCCTGACTTTC; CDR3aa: CASSPRRGESSGANVLTF
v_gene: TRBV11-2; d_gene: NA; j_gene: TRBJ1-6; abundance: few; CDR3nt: TGTGCCAGCAGCTACGCAGTCACGCGGGTCGATTCACCCCTCCACTTT; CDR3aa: CASSYAVTRVDSPLHF
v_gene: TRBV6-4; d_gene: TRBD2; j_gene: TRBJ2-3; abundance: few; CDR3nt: TGTGCCAGCAGGGCGGGACTAGCGGACACAGATACGCAGTATTTT; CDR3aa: CASRAGLADTDTQYF
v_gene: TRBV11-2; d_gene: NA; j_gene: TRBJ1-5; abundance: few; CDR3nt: TGTGCCAGCAGCTACAGTGGTAGCAATCAGCCCCAGCATTTT; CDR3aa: CASSYSGSNQPQHF
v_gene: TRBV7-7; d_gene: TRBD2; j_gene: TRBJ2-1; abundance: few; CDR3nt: TGTGCCAGCAGCTTTACTAAGCGGGGGAGTGAGCAGTTCTTC; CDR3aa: CASSFTKRGSEQFF
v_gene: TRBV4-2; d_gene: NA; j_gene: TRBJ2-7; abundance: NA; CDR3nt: TGTGCCAGCAGCCAAATCCGAAACTACCTGTACGAGCAGTACTTC; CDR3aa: CASSQIRNYLYEQYF
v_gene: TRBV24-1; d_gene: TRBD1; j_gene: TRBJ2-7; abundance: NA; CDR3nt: TGTGCCACCAGTGCTGACAGGGGGTCCTACGAGCAGTACTTC; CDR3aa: CATSADRGSYEQYF
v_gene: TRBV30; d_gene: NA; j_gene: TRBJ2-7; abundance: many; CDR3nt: TGTGCCTGGAGGCATGGACGGGTCTCCTACGAGCAGTACTTC; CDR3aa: CAWRHGRVSYEQYF
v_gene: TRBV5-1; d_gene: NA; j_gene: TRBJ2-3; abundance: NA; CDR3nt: TGCGCCAGCAGCTGGGTCCCGAACGCGGATACGCAGTATTTT; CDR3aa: CASSWVPNADTQYF
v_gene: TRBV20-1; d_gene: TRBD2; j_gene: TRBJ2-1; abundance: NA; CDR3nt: TGCAGTGCTAATCCACTAGCGGGGATGCTCAATAAGCAGTTCTTC; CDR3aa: CSANPLAGMLNKQFF
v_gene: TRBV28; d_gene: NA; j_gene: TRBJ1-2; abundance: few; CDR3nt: TGTGCCAGCAGCATTAGCTACACCTTC; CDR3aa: CASSISYTF
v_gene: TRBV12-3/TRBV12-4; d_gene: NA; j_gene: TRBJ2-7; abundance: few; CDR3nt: TGTGCCAGCAGTTTAACGGACCAGGGCGAGCAGTACTTC; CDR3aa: CASSLTDQGEQYF
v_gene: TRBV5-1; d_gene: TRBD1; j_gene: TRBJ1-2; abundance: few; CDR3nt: TGCGCCAGCAGCTTGGAACAGGGGGCATATGGCTACACCTTC; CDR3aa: CASSLEQGAYGYTF
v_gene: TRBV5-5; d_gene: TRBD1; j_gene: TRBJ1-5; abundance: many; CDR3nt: TGTGCCAGCAGCTTGTCAGGGGGTAGCAATCAGCCCCAGCATTTT; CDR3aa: CASSLSGGSNQPQHF
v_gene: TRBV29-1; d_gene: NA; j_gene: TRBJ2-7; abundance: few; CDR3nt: TGCAGCGTTGAAGGGCACGGCTTACCCTACGAGCAGTACTTC; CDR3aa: CSVEGHGLPYEQYF
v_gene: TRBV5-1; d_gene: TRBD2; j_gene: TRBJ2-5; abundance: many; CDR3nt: TGCGCCAGCACCGTACTTACAGGGACTAGAAAAGAGACCCAGTACTTC; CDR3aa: CASTVLTGTRKETQYF
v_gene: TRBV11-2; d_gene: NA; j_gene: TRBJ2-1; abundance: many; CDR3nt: TGTGCCAGCAGCTCCAGAGGGGGTTCCTACAATGAGCAGTTCTTC; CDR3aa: CASSSRGGSYNEQFF
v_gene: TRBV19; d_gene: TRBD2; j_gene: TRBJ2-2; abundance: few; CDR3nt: TGTGCCAGTAGTATAGATAACAGCGGGACTAGCGGGACCGGGGAGCTGTTTTTT; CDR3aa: CASSIDNSGTSGTGELFF
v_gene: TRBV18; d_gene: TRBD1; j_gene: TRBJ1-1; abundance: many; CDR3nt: TGTGCCAGCTCACCACTAACAGGGGGTGGTACTGAAGCTTTCTTT; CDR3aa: CASSPLTGGGTEAFF
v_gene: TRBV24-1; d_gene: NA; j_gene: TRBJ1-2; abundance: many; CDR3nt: TGTGCCACCAGTGTTGCGGGTATCGGCTACACCTTC; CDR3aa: CATSVAGIGYTF
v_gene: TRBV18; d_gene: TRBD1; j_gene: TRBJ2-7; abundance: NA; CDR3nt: TGTGCCAGCTCACCTTTCGGACAGGTGATCTACGAGCAGTACTTC; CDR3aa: CASSPFGQVIYEQYF
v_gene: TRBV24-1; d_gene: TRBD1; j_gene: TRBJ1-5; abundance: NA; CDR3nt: TGTGCCACCAGTGACCCGACAGGGGACAATCAGCCCCCGCATTTT; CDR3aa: CATSDPTGDNQPPHF
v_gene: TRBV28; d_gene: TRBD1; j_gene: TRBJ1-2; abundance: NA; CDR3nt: TGTGCCAGCATTACATTCCGGGACAGGACTAACTATGGCTACACCTTC; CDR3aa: CASITFRDRTNYGYTF
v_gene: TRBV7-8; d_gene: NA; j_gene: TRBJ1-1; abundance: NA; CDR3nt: TGTGCCAGCAGCTTACGGTCCCTAGAGGGAGCTTTCTTT; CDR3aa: CASSLRSLEGAFF
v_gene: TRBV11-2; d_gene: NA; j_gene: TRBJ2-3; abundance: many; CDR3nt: TGTGCCATCCCAAGGGACGGGGCAGATACGCAGTATTTT; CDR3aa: CAIPRDGADTQYF
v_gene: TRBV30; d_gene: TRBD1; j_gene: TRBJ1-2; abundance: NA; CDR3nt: TGTGCCTGGTCTTTGGACAGGGATGTAGGCTACACCTTC; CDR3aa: CAWSLDRDVGYTF
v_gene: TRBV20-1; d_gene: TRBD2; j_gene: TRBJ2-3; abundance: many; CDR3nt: TGCAGTGCTAGAGATCTCACTAGCGGGGTAGCGGATACGCAGTATTTT; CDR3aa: CSARDLTSGVADTQYF
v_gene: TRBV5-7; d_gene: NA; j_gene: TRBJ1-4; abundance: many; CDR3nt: TGTGCCAGCAGGGCAGAACTTGAAAAACTGTTTTTT; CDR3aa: CASRAELEKLFF
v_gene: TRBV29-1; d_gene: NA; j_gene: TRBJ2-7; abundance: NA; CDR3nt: TGCAGCGTTGAAGGGAGAAGCTACGAGCAGTACTTC; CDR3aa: CSVEGRSYEQYF
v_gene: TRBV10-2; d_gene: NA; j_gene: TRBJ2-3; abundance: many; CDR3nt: TGCGCCAGCACCGCCGACAGCACAGATACGCAGTATTTT; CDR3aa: CASTADSTDTQYF